This record covers a single T cell receptor beta chain. Its antigen is unknown. The single heparinised draw taken from each donor contained around 120 mL of blood on average. Each of the CD4+ naive, central memory, regulatory and stem cell-like memory populations was sorted via CD45RO/CCR7/CD25/CD127/CD95/CD27. Germline V gives CDR1 SGHRS, CDR2 YFSETQ. The CDR3 contains 13 residues. V lost 6 bases and J 3 bases, leaving 12 bases between the germline ends. This entry belongs to a study of beta chain features in type 1 diabetes. Study-wide background: Healthy donors and patients had similar age, gender and cell yields.

Every isolated RNA sample was fully reverse transcribed, so sequencing captured expressed TCRB transcripts. Only in-frame clones appear in the TCRdb table, and some are missing; sequencing was by immunoSEQ multiplex PCR. The sample includes 160,000 or so clones, around 8% of them seen just once. Study-wide points: Researchers report that Type 1 diabetes patients had moderately but significantly shorter TCRB CDR3s across all four CD4+ subsets. When VDJ junctions were examined, type 1 diabetes patients showed fewer insertions and more deletions.

The sequencing sample was made of central memory CD4+ T cells from blood. This clonotype was sampled from a woman between 18 and 30 years old with type 1 diabetes. The chain has TRBV5-1 and TRBJ2-5, with TRBD1 as a possible D gene (5 bases). The CDR3 DNA reads TGCGCCAGCACCCAGGGTGGGGAAGAGACCCAGTACTTC. This gives the protein CASTQGGEETQYF.